This passage covers 15 T cell receptor beta chains from one sample sequenced in a study of blood T cell repertoires in COVID-19. Clones were read by immunoSEQ multiplex PCR, and TCRdb kept only the in-frame ones, dropping some. The top ten hold about 2.5% of the sample, which has around 130,000 clones, 80% to 90% seen once. Sequencing input: PBMCs or T cells enriched from blood (not recorded which). The receptors were sampled from a woman aged 45-65 years who had recovered from COVID-19.

CDR3 loop: CASSQRQGQGAYEQYF. The CDR3 DNA reads as TGTGCCAGCAGCCAGCGCCAGGGACAGGGGGCCTACGAGCAGTACTTC. V usage is TRBV7-8 and J usage is TRBJ2-7; 11 bases agree with TRBD1. Losses at the gene ends were 5 bases for V and 2 bases for J; bases not matched to a gene: 8. The CDR3 is made up of 16 amino acids. Germline loops: CDR1 SGHVS, CDR2 FQNEAQ.

V is TRBV21-1 and J is TRBJ1-6; the DNA was not compared with TRBD1, the D call given in the table. TRBV21-1 is flagged as a pseudogene. This CDR3 spans 17 amino acids. The CDR3: CASSRPSGLIYNSPLHF. As DNA, the CDR3 is TGTGCCAGCAGCAGACCATCAGGGCTCATCTATAATTCACCCCTCCACTTT.

V usage is TRBV6-5 and J usage is TRBJ2-7, with D possibly TRBD1 on 5 matching bases. The CDR3 sequence is 14 residues long. Per germline, CDR1 MNHEY and CDR2 SVGAGI. V was pared by 6 bases and J by 0 bases, with 12 bases between. This chain's CDR3 is CASRTDSSSYEQYF. For the CDR3, the DNA is TGTGCCAGCAGGACCGACAGTAGCTCCTACGAGCAGTACTTC.

The V and J genes are TRBV9 and TRBJ1-6; TRBD1 agrees at 7 bases. J gave up 8 bases and V 4 bases, and 9 bases lay outside the gene matches. The CDR3 has 15 residues. CDR1 SGDLS and CDR2 YYNGEE come from the germline V gene. The CDR3 bases are TGTGCCAGCAGCTCGACGACAGGGTGGGATTCACCCCTCCACTTT. Its translation is CASSSTTGWDSPLHF.

The J gene is TRBJ1-2, the V gene TRBV7-8, with D hard to call. V was pared by 6 bases and J by 0 bases, with 5 bases between. This CDR3 contains 12 residues. From germline, CDR1 is SGHVS and CDR2 FQNEAQ. The CDR3 protein is CASSHANYGYTF. The CDR3 DNA reads TGTGCCAGCAGTCATGCTAACTATGGCTACACCTTC.

The genes are TRBV12-5 and TRBJ2-7; D is possibly TRBD2 (5 bases). The CDR3 has 14 amino acids. The germline V gene encodes CDR1 LGHNT and CDR2 FRNRAP. With 6 bases removed from V and 3 bases from J, the gap between germline ends came to 15 bases. For the CDR3, the DNA is TGTGCTAGTGGCCCGGACGGGGTGGGCTACGAGCAGTACTTC. Translating it yields CASGPDGVGYEQYF. Complete variable domain (other parts from reference TRBV12-5 and TRBJ2-7): DARVTQTPRHKVTEMGQEVTMRCQPILGHNTVFWYRQTMMQGLELLAYFRNRAPLDDSGMPKDRFSAEMPDATLATLKIQPSEPRDSAVYFCASGPDGVGYEQYFGPGTRLTVT.

This clone was seen more than once but under ten times. The genes are TRBV19 and TRBJ2-1, with 8 bases matching TRBD2. Looked up from germline, CDR1 is LNHDA and CDR2 is SQIVND (reference sequence). Losses at the gene ends were 2 bases for V and 6 bases for J; bases not matched to a gene: 9. The CDR3 extends over 16 amino acids. DNA of the CDR3: TGTGCCAGTAGTATAAACCTAGCGGGTGGGTCCAATGAGCAGTTCTTC. This translates into CASSINLAGGSNEQFF.

The rearrangement joins TRBV7-9 to TRBJ2-7; maybe TRBD1 (5 bases). The CDR3 extends over 15 amino acids. V gave up 4 bases and J gave up 3 bases, with 16 bases separating them. CDR1 and CDR2 from the germline V gene are SEHNR and FQNEAQ (reference sequence). The CDR3 sequence: CASSWVTGGNYEQYF. The CDR3 DNA follows: TGTGCCAGCAGCTGGGTCACAGGTGGGAACTACGAGCAGTACTTC.

For this clone: The identical CDR3 is also encoded by other nucleotide sequences in the sample. This rearrangement joins TRBV3-1 (or the pseudogene TRBV3-2) to TRBJ1-5, with D unresolved. The CDR3 covers 13 residues. V lost 1 base and J 2 bases, leaving 3 bases between the germline ends. The germline gives CDR1 LGHDT, CDR2 YNNKEL (reference sequence). In DNA, the CDR3 is TGTGCCAGCAGCCAAGCAGGCAATCAGCCCCAGCATTTT. This gives the protein CASSQAGNQPQHF.

The rearrangement joins TRBV11-2 to TRBJ2-5, with a tentative D call TRBD1 (5 bases). Germline CDR1 and CDR2: SGHAT and FQNNGV. Trimming pared 1 base from V and 1 base from J, leaving 7 bases between. There are 14 residues in the CDR3. Here the CDR3 reads CASSLAQGQETQYF. The CDR3 DNA reads TGTGCCAGCAGCTTAGCCCAGGGCCAAGAGACCCAGTACTTC. Full variable domain (remainder filled in from reference TRBV11-2 and TRBJ2-5): EAGVAQSPRYKIIEKRQSVAFWCNPISGHATLYWYQQILGQGPKLLIQFQNNGVVDDSQLPKDRFSAERLKGVDSTLKIQPAKLEDSAVYLCASSLAQGQETQYFGPGTRLLVL.

There are a few counts of this clone. The V and J genes are TRBV5-1 and TRBJ2-1, with TRBD2 identical over 11 bases. With 6 bases clipped from V and 7 bases from J, the junction kept 6 bases outside the gene matches. Germline V gene sequence: CDR1 SGHRS, CDR2 YFSETQ. The CDR3 loop spans 14 amino acids. CDR3 nucleotide sequence: TGCGCCAGCAACCTAGCGGGGGGAGATAATGAGCAGTTCTTC. The encoded protein is CASNLAGGDNEQFF.

This clone was seen more than once but under ten times. The chain has TRBV19 and TRBJ1-4; 7 nucleotides line up with TRBD1. CDR1 is LNHDA and CDR2 is SQIVND in the germline V gene (reference sequence). Losses at the gene ends were 4 bases for V and 4 bases for J; bases not matched to a gene: 6. CDR3 size: 15 residues. CDR3 sequence reads: CASSTGQAFNEKLFF. CDR3 nucleotide sequence: TGTGCCAGTAGTACCGGACAGGCATTTAATGAAAAACTGTTTTTT.

The V and J genes are TRBV6-1 and TRBJ2-1, with TRBD2 matching 12 bases. The ends lost 4 bases at V and 7 bases at J; junction bases unmatched: 8. CDR1 and CDR2 from the germline V gene are MNHNS and SASEGT. CDR3 length: 16 amino acids. The CDR3 region is CASSAGWTSGENEQFF. The DNA for the CDR3 is TGTGCCAGCAGTGCCGGGTGGACTAGCGGGGAGAATGAGCAGTTCTTC.

This sequence joins TRBV12-3 or TRBV12-4 and TRBJ1-4; unclear D gene. The CDR3 contains 13 residues. V lost 7 bases to trimming and J lost 0 bases, with 6 bases between them. The CDR3 sequence: CASMNSTNEKLFF. The CDR3 DNA is TGTGCCAGCATGAACTCAACTAATGAAAAACTGTTTTTT.

The chain recombines TRBV5-1 with TRBJ2-5; 7 nucleotides align to TRBD1. This CDR3 has 14 amino acids. J was trimmed by 2 bases and V by 5 bases; bases with no gene match: 6. Germline V gives CDR1 SGHRS, CDR2 YFSETQ. CDR3: CASRDGTVQETQYF. DNA of the CDR3: TGCGCCAGCAGAGACGGGACAGTTCAAGAGACCCAGTACTTC.